Listed below are T cell receptor beta chains from one sample, sequenced in a study of shared clonotypes between healthy human individuals. Profiled with immunoSEQ multiplex PCR; TCRdb holds only in-frame clones, not every one. Among roughly 110,000 clones listed, approximately 70% were seen once. What was sequenced was memory CD8+ T cells sorted from blood. The receptors stem from a woman in her thirties in good health. Each CDR3 is given with its conserved first and last residue. A D gene is named only where the DNA matches it firmly. Clone sizes are given selectively: once, few, many, or a class where the clone is expanded.

CDR3 | DNA | D | size | J | length | V
CASRGLAAYNEQFF | TGTGCCAGCCGTGGACTAGCGGCCTACAATGAGCAGTTCTTC | TRBD2 | few | TRBJ2-1 | 14 | TRBV6-5
CASRSGAGLSTDTQYF | TGTGCCAGCCGGTCGGGAGCCGGTCTTAGCACAGATACGCAGTATTTT | - | - | TRBJ2-3 | 16 | TRBV7-2
CASSYQGTGNYGYTF | TGTGCCAGCAGTTACCAGGGGACAGGGAACTATGGCTACACCTTC | TRBD1 | few | TRBJ1-2 | 15 | TRBV6-5
CASSDTGPVGTGELFF | TGTGCCAGCAGTGATACAGGACCAGTTGGCACCGGGGAGCTGTTTTTT | - | - | TRBJ2-2 | 16 | TRBV28
CASSFLSGPLGDEQFF | TGCGCCAGCAGCTTCCTTAGCGGACCGTTAGGCGATGAGCAGTTCTTC | - | - | TRBJ2-1 | 16 | TRBV5-1
CASSLQREGGLQQFF | TGCGCCAGCAGCTTACAACGCGAAGGCGGACTGCAGCAGTTCTTC | - | - | TRBJ2-1 | 15 | TRBV5-1
CASRPSGDTDTQYF | TGTGCCAGCAGACCTAGCGGTGACACAGATACGCAGTATTTT | TRBD2 | few | TRBJ2-3 | 14 | TRBV6-4
CSVEGRTGVYNEQFF | TGCAGCGTTGAAGGTCGGACAGGGGTCTACAATGAGCAGTTCTTC | TRBD1 | - | TRBJ2-1 | 15 | TRBV29-1
CASRYPAPNTQYF | TGTGCCAGCAGGTATCCAGCTCCTAATACGCAGTATTTT | - | - | TRBJ2-3 | 13 | TRBV9
CASTRRQGEAFF | TGTGCCAGCACCCGGCGCCAGGGGGAAGCTTTCTTT | - | - | TRBJ1-1 | 12 | TRBV7-9
CASYPRVGMRTLNTGELFF | TGTGCCAGCTACCCCAGGGTCGGAATGCGAACACTGAACACCGGGGAGCTGTTTTTT | - | - | TRBJ2-2 | 19 | TRBV2
CASSYASLDSDEQFF | TGTGCCAGCAGTTATGCGAGTTTGGATAGCGATGAGCAGTTCTTC | - | - | TRBJ2-1 | 15 | TRBV25-1
CASSLGTGVDTQYF | TGTGCCAGCAGCCTGGGGACAGGGGTTGATACGCAGTATTTT | TRBD1 | - | TRBJ2-3 | 14 | TRBV11-1
CASSLPGAGVWFF | TGTGCCAGCAGCTTACCTGGAGCGGGAGTTTGGTTCTTC | TRBD2 | - | TRBJ2-1 | 13 | TRBV7-6
CASSELDRAYEQYF | TGTGCCAGCAGTGAACTGGACAGGGCCTACGAGCAGTACTTC | TRBD1 | - | TRBJ2-7 | 14 | TRBV6-1
CASSIGGRENEQFF | TGTGCCAGTAGTATAGGCGGGAGAGAGAATGAGCAGTTCTTC | TRBD2 | - | TRBJ2-1 | 14 | TRBV19
CASSLAADRQGFF | TGTGCCAGCAGCTTGGCCGCGGACAGGCAAGGGTTTTTT | TRBD1 | - | TRBJ1-4 | 13 | TRBV5-6
CASSAQPSDIHPQYF | TGTGCCAGCAGCGCCCAGCCTAGCGACATCCACCCCCAGTACTTC | - | - | TRBJ2-5 | 15 | TRBV7-2
CASSSGTGHTGELFF | TGCGCCAGCAGCTCCGGGACAGGGCACACCGGGGAGCTGTTTTTT | TRBD1 | many | TRBJ2-2 | 15 | TRBV10-1
CASSEDDGSTGELFF | TGTGCCAGCAGTGAAGATGATGGTAGCACCGGGGAGCTGTTTTTT | - | few | TRBJ2-2 | 15 | TRBV6-1
CASSGTSGRIGEQFF | TGTGCCAGCAGTGGGACTAGCGGGAGAATTGGTGAGCAGTTCTTC | TRBD2 | - | TRBJ2-1 | 15 | TRBV25-1
CASSLSQINTEAFF | TGTGCCAGCAGCTTATCACAGATTAACACTGAAGCTTTCTTT | - | few | TRBJ1-1 | 14 | TRBV13
CASSLWITGTSGRARNNEQFF | TGTGCCAGCAGCTTATGGATAACCGGGACTAGCGGGAGGGCCCGGAACAATGAGCAGTTCTTC | TRBD2 | - | TRBJ2-1 | 21 | TRBV7-6
CASSFLQGIDAEAFF | TGTGCCAGCAGCTTCCTCCAGGGGATCGACGCTGAAGCTTTCTTT | - | - | TRBJ1-1 | 15 | TRBV7-6
CASSPGPSGVNEQYF | TGTGCCAGTAGTCCGGGACCGAGCGGGGTCAACGAGCAGTACTTC | TRBD2 | many | TRBJ2-7 | 15 | TRBV19
CATSRGDTHYSNQPQHF | TGTGCCACCAGCAGAGGGGACACCCATTATAGCAATCAGCCCCAGCATTTT | - | few | TRBJ1-5 | 17 | TRBV15
CAWPSLGLGYNEQFF | TGTGCCTGGCCAAGTCTGGGACTTGGGTACAATGAGCAGTTCTTC | - | - | TRBJ2-1 | 15 | TRBV30
CASSLSGRSEQYF | TGTGCCAGCAGCCTTAGCGGGAGGAGCGAGCAGTACTTC | TRBD2 | few | TRBJ2-7 | 13 | TRBV9
CAISDPGSSTYEQYF | TGTGCCATCAGTGACCCAGGTAGCTCGACCTACGAGCAGTACTTC | - | - | TRBJ2-7 | 15 | TRBV10-3
CASRMGTSVNNEQFF | TGTGCCAGCAGGATGGGGACTAGCGTAAACAATGAGCAGTTCTTC | TRBD2 | - | TRBJ2-1 | 15 | TRBV6-5
CASSLLGGVTGELFF | TGTGCCAGTAGTCTCCTCGGCGGGGTCACCGGGGAGCTGTTTTTT | - | once | TRBJ2-2 | 15 | TRBV19
CALGEGYNEQFF | TGTGCCCTAGGGGAAGGGTACAATGAGCAGTTCTTC | - | - | TRBJ2-1 | 12 | TRBV6-6
CASSQVPGGISYEQYF | TGTGCCAGCAGCCAAGTTCCAGGGGGTATTTCCTACGAGCAGTACTTC | TRBD1 | - | TRBJ2-7 | 16 | TRBV14
CASFASSYEQYF | TGTGCCAGCTTCGCTAGCTCCTACGAGCAGTACTTC | - | - | TRBJ2-7 | 12 | TRBV27
CASSMWREGPRNEQFF | TGTGCCAGTAGTATGTGGCGGGAGGGCCCTCGGAATGAGCAGTTCTTC | TRBD2 | - | TRBJ2-1 | 16 | TRBV19
CASSRPIGWGEKLFF | TGTGCCAGCAGCCGTCCCATAGGGTGGGGGGAAAAACTGTTTTTT | - | - | TRBJ1-4 | 15 | TRBV11-2
CASSYRIAGSYEQYF | TGTGCCAGCAGTTACCGTATAGCGGGCTCCTACGAGCAGTACTTC | TRBD2 | once | TRBJ2-7 | 15 | TRBV6-5
CASSAYLATVHNEKLFF | TGTGCCAGCAGCGCGTATCTAGCTACAGTGCATAATGAAAAACTGTTTTTT | - | - | TRBJ1-4 | 17 | TRBV21-1
CASSQGLAGVGKQYF | TGCGCCAGCAGCCAAGGACTAGCGGGAGTTGGCAAGCAGTACTTC | TRBD2 | few | TRBJ2-7 | 15 | TRBV4-1
CATSWRAQSNQPQHF | TGTGCCACCAGTTGGAGGGCGCAGAGCAATCAGCCCCAGCATTTT | - | - | TRBJ1-5 | 15 | TRBV15
CASSRLTGLAGVFNIQYF | TGTGCCAGCAGCAGACTTACGGGACTAGCGGGAGTTTTCAACATTCAGTACTTC | TRBD2 | - | TRBJ2-4 | 18 | TRBV27
CASSAGVRSYNERFF | TGTGCCAGCAGTGCGGGAGTGAGATCCTACAATGAGCGGTTCTTC | - | once | TRBJ2-1 | 15 | TRBV6-4
CASSSSETQYF | TGTGCCAGCAGTTCATCAGAGACCCAGTACTTC | - | few | TRBJ2-5 | 11 | TRBV6-5
CASSFRGGTNEKLFF | TGTGCCAGCAGTTTCCGGGGGGGAACTAATGAAAAACTGTTTTTT | - | few | TRBJ1-4 | 15 | TRBV28
CASSPPGTGWNQPQHF | TGTGCCAGCAGTCCCCCCGGGACAGGGTGGAATCAGCCCCAGCATTTT | TRBD1 | - | TRBJ1-5 | 16 | TRBV28
CASSPGTGEETQYF | TGTGCCAGCAGTCCTGGGACAGGGGAAGAGACCCAGTACTTC | TRBD1 | - | TRBJ2-5 | 14 | TRBV27
CATSTQWASGILSEQYF | TGTGCCACCAGCACCCAGTGGGCTAGCGGGATTCTAAGCGAGCAGTACTTC | TRBD2 | - | TRBJ2-7 | 17 | TRBV15
CASSLLEGSINTIYF | TGTGCCAGCAGTTTATTGGAGGGATCCATAAACACCATATATTTT | - | few | TRBJ1-3 | 15 | TRBV28
CASSLDRGFQNTIYF | TGTGCCAGCAGCTTAGACAGGGGATTCCAAAACACCATATATTTT | TRBD1 | many | TRBJ1-3 | 15 | TRBV7-2
CASSIEMIVGNSYNEQFF | TGTGCCAGTAGTATAGAAATGATCGTCGGAAACTCCTACAATGAGCAGTTCTTC | - | - | TRBJ2-1 | 18 | TRBV19
CASSLTSGTSGIYNEQFF | TGTGCCAGCAGCTTGACGTCCGGGACTAGCGGGATTTACAATGAGCAGTTCTTC | TRBD2 | - | TRBJ2-1 | 18 | TRBV7-9
CASSFRRGQPQHF | TGTGCCAGCAGCTTCCGTAGGGGGCAGCCCCAGCATTTT | - | once | TRBJ1-5 | 13 | TRBV7-6
CASRPIIQGGTEAFF | TGTGCCAGCAGACCCATTATCCAGGGGGGAACTGAAGCTTTCTTT | TRBD1 | - | TRBJ1-1 | 15 | TRBV6-5
CSVELDIEAFF | TGCAGCGTTGAACTTGACATCGAAGCTTTCTTT | - | once | TRBJ1-1 | 11 | TRBV29-1
CASSPATSGTYEQYF | TGTGCCAGCAGTCCCGCGACTAGCGGGACCTACGAGCAGTACTTC | TRBD2 | - | TRBJ2-7 | 15 | TRBV27
CASSAGTSNEQFF | TGTGCCAGCAGTGCCGGGACTAGCAATGAGCAGTTCTTC | TRBD2 | - | TRBJ2-1 | 13 | TRBV6-4
CASSFYATRLLENEQYF | TGTGCCAGCAGCTTCTATGCGACTAGATTGTTAGAGAACGAGCAGTACTTC | - | - | TRBJ2-7 | 17 | TRBV5-4
CATLGASGYEQYF | TGTGCCACCCTTGGTGCTAGCGGTTACGAGCAGTACTTC | TRBD2 | - | TRBJ2-7 | 13 | TRBV25-1